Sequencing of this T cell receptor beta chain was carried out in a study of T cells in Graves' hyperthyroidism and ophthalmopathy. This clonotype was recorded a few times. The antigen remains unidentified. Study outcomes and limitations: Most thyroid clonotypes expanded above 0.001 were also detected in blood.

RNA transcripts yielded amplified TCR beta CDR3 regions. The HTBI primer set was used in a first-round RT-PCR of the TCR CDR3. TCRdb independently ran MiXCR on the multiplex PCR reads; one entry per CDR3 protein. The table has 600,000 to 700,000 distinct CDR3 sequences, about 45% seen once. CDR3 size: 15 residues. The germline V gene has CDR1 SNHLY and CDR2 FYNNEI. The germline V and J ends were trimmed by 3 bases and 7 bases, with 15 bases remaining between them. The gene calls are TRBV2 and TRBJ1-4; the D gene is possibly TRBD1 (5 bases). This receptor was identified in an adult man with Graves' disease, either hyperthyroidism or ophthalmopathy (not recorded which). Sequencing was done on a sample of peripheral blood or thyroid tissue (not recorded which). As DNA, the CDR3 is TGTGCCAGCAGTGACGAAGGGACCTTATCTGAAAAACTGTTTTTT. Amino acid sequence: CASSDEGTLSEKLFF.